This T cell receptor (beta chain) was recovered during a study of T cell repertoires in cytomegalovirus infection. Across the whole study: Recently identified HLA-C-restricted CMV epitopes were used, and well-studied HLA-B-restricted CMV epitopes were used as well.

The sample holds a few counts of this clonotype. Its cognate antigen is unknown. Each CDR3 protein is one row after TCRdb ran MiXCR on the reads. The sample holds about a million distinct CDR3 sequences, around 32% seen once. The study's findings and limits: Cumulative frequency of public TCR beta families picked out carriers of CMV plus the relevant HLA.

This TCR came from a human donor in good health (CMV status not recorded). Some clones in this sample may be carry-over from other donors' samples. This specimen was cultured CD8+ T cells from PBMCs, taken from culture after CMV antigen stimulation.

CDR3 sequence reads: CASSPGATTEAFF. The CDR3 nucleotides read TGTGCCAGCAGCCCTGGGGCTACGACTGAAGCTTTCTTT. This chain uses TRBV27 with TRBJ1-1; perhaps TRBD1 as D (5 bases). The CDR3 sequence is 13 residues long. With 6 bases removed from V and 5 bases from J, the gap between germline ends came to 13 bases. The germline V gene has CDR1 MNHEY and CDR2 SMNVEV (reference sequence).